The 2 T cell receptor beta chains reported below all come from one sample, sequenced in a study of blood T cell repertoires in COVID-19 (dated by TCRdb to about 2020). Library preparation was by the immunoSEQ multiplex PCR assay. TCRdb retrieved this table from immuneACCESS and kept in-frame rearrangements only. Not all clones are present; in checked studies, unresolved V genes account for under half, and no reason is known for the remainder. Across this sample there are over 100,000 clones, with approximately 84% seen only once. The ten largest clones add up to 6% to 7% of the sample. The specimen was peripheral blood. Source of these receptors: a woman aged 45-65 years with acute or convalescent COVID-19.

The J gene is TRBJ1-6, the V gene TRBV7-3; D ambiguous. The CDR3 contains 16 residues. Looked up from germline, CDR1 is SGHTA and CDR2 is FQGTGA. Trimming removed 5 bases from V and 5 bases from J, with 16 bases in between. The CDR3 region is CASSETWAADNSPLHF. CDR3 sequence (DNA): TGTGCCAGCAGCGAGACCTGGGCCGCAGATAATTCACCCCTCCACTTT.

The rearrangement joins TRBV25-1 to TRBJ2-3; the match to TRBD2 covers 7 bases. Germline trimming cut 6 bases from V and 4 bases from J; bases unmatched to any gene: 16. The CDR3 is 17 amino acids. Looked up from germline, CDR1 is MGHDK and CDR2 is SYGVNS. CDR3 region: CASSPPWERGGADTQYF. CDR3 in DNA: TGTGCCAGCAGCCCCCCGTGGGAGCGGGGAGGCGCAGATACGCAGTATTTT.